This T cell receptor beta chain was identified during a study of T cell clonality in common variable immunodeficiency. Study outcomes and limitations: Fewer deletions and N-nucleotide insertions were reportedly seen in common variable immunodeficiency TCR beta sequences.

Assay used: immunoSEQ multiplex PCR; TCRdb lists only in-frame clones, some missing. The data show several thousand clones, with none appearing a single time. The CDR3 is 16 residues long. CDR1 and CDR2 (germline): LGHNA, YNFKEQ. The table lists this clone with many counts. Its antigen remains unknown. A read error may account for a junction end that differs from germline. The read gets to within 3 residues of the CDR3 end, and the germline J gene fills in the rest. Specimen: peripheral blood mononuclear cells. The source is a human donor with common variable immunodeficiency. This rearrangement joins TRBV4-2 to TRBJ1-6; 7 bases are a match to TRBD1. This CDR3 reads CASSQALDRRNSPLHF. The sequenced CDR3 bases are TGCGCCAGCAGCCAAGCTTTGGACAGGCGGAATTCACCC.